Presented here are 14 T cell receptor beta chains from one specimen sequenced in a study of cytomegalovirus exposure and HLA in healthy donors (dated by TCRdb to the late 2010s). Library preparation was by the immunoSEQ multiplex PCR assay. TCRdb re-hosts the immuneACCESS table, in-frame sequences only. Its copies lack some clones; in the studies checked, an unresolved V gene accounts for under half of them, and the cause for the rest is not known. This sample is represented by approximately 150,000 clones; roughly nine tenths of them were singletons. About 0.65% of the sample is taken by the ten largest. The sample taken for sequencing was PBMCs. The receptors were gathered from a man between 18 and 35 years old in good health and CMV-seronegative.

The CDR3 loop is CASSLAAGASSGELFF. Here the CDR3 DNA reads TGTGCCAGCAGCTTAGCGGCGGGAGCGAGTTCCGGGGAGCTGTTTTTT. The genes are TRBV7-2 and TRBJ2-2; 7 bases line up with TRBD2. Germline-derived CDR1 and CDR2 are SGHTA and FQGNSA. V gave up 0 bases and J gave up 6 bases; unmatched junction bases: 7. This CDR3 is 16 amino acids long.

The rearrangement links TRBV7-2 to TRBJ1-1; 7 nucleotides line up with TRBD1. Germline assignment: CDR1 SGHTA and CDR2 FQGNSA. Unmatched junction bases numbered 3, after V lost 1 base and J lost 4 bases. The CDR3 is 14 amino acids. The chain's CDR3 is CASSLEPGGTEAFF. DNA for the CDR3: TGTGCCAGCAGCTTAGAGCCAGGGGGCACTGAAGCTTTCTTT.

This clone was picked up one time. The genes are TRBV14 and TRBJ1-1, with a possible D match to TRBD1 (6 bases). Trimming removed 5 bases from V and 0 bases from J, with 13 bases in between. The CDR3 loop spans 15 amino acids. Germline loops: CDR1 SGHDN, CDR2 FVKESK. The CDR3 sequence is CASSYRDGMNTEAFF. In DNA, the CDR3 is TGTGCCAGCAGCTACAGGGACGGAATGAACACTGAAGCTTTCTTT.

The J gene is TRBJ2-1, the V gene TRBV11-1; 8 nucleotides match TRBD2. Germline CDR1 reads SGHAT; CDR2 reads FQDESV (reference sequence). Trimming took 2 bases from V and 7 from J; bases not matched to a gene: 7. This CDR3 has 15 residues. In DNA, the CDR3 is TGTGCCAGCAGCTTATCGCGGGGGGCCTTTAATGAGCAGTTCTTC. Protein sequence: CASSLSRGAFNEQFF.

This clone appeared a few times. This chain joins TRBV25-1 and TRBJ1-3, with D unclear. Germline lookup yields CDR1 MGHDK and CDR2 SYGVNS. The CDR3 runs to 13 residues. Trimming took 2 bases from V and 4 from J, leaving 6 bases between them. This chain's CDR3 is CASSEPGGNTIYF. CDR3 bases: TGTGCCAGCAGTGAACCGGGGGGAAACACCATATATTTT.

CDR3 residues: CASSSTGFPYEQYF. DNA for the CDR3: TGTGCCAGCTCCTCGACAGGGTTCCCCTACGAGCAGTACTTC. The V call is TRBV5-6, the J call TRBJ2-7, with 7 bases that match TRBD1. Germline CDR1 SGHDT, CDR2 YYEEEE. The CDR3 has 14 residues. With V trimmed by 7 bases and J by 2 bases, 9 bases remained unmatched.

This clone was seen only once. This rearrangement joins TRBV7-6 to TRBJ1-3, with D possibly matching TRBD1 (5 bases). Trimming pared 0 bases from V and 1 base from J, leaving 16 bases between. CDR3 length: 18 amino acids. Germline values: CDR1 SGHVS, CDR2 FNYEAQ. The CDR3 protein is CASSLAGDSERSGNTIYF. CDR3 DNA sequence: TGTGCCAGCAGCTTAGCTGGTGACAGCGAGCGATCTGGAAACACCATATATTTT.

The chain recombines TRBV11-2 with TRBJ1-1, with a tentative D call TRBD1 (5 bases). The CDR3 length is 14 residues. The V end lost 5 bases, the J end lost 11 bases, and 21 bases lay between the germline ends. From germline, CDR1 is SGHAT and CDR2 FQNNGV. This CDR3 reads CASSTFVARDGAFF. The DNA for the CDR3 is TGTGCCAGCAGCACCTTTGTTGCGCGGGACGGGGCTTTCTTT.

This chain links TRBV6-5 with TRBJ2-1, with 9 bases that match TRBD1. V was clipped by 2 bases and J by 5 bases; unmatched bases: 7. The CDR3 consists of 16 residues. The germline CDR1 and CDR2 sequences are MNHEY and SVGAGI. CDR3 in DNA: TGTGCCAGCAGTTACCCCGGGACAGGGAGTGACAATGAGCAGTTCTTC. The encoded protein is CASSYPGTGSDNEQFF.

This clone occurred once. The CDR3 sequence is CASRNGLYQPQHF. The CDR3 DNA is TGTGCCAGCAGAAACGGACTCTATCAGCCCCAGCATTTT. The chain has TRBV6-5 and TRBJ1-5, with D unclear. CDR1 MNHEY and CDR2 SVGAGI come from the germline V gene. V shed 6 bases and J shed 5 bases, with 11 bases lying between them. The CDR3 is 13 amino acids.

The chain joins TRBV27 to TRBJ2-7, with 9 positions matching TRBD1. The germline V gene has CDR1 MNHEY and CDR2 SMNVEV (reference sequence). This CDR3 has 13 residues. V trimming: 3 bases; J trimming: 6 bases; junction bases outside the gene matches: 3. CDR3 nucleotide sequence: TGTGCCAGCAGTTTTGGGACAGGGAGCGAGCAGTACTTC. Translation gives CASSFGTGSEQYF.

V gene TRBV18 combines with J gene TRBJ2-1, with 10 bases that match TRBD2. The V gene end was trimmed by 0 bases and the J gene end by 7 bases; junction bases not matched to a gene: 3. Looked up from germline, CDR1 is KGHSH and CDR2 is LQKENI. The CDR3 consists of 15 residues. The CDR3 here is CASSPPAGGPNEQFF. CDR3 bases: TGTGCCAGCTCACCACCAGCGGGAGGGCCGAATGAGCAGTTCTTC.

This clone was counted only a few times. This chain joins TRBV5-1 and TRBJ2-7, with TRBD1 matching 11 bases. CDR3 length: 14 residues. The germline V gene encodes CDR1 SGHRS and CDR2 YFSETQ. The V and J ends lost 3 bases and 4 bases, in that order; junction bases with no gene match: 3. CDR3 nucleotides: TGCGCCAGCAGCTCGGGACAGGGGGAGTACGAGCAGTACTTC. Translated: CASSSGQGEYEQYF.

The CDR3 loop reads CASSSSASGETQYF. CDR3 coding DNA: TGTGCCAGCAGCTCGTCAGCTAGCGGGGAGACCCAGTACTTC. The rearrangement links TRBV7-9 to TRBJ2-5, with 8 positions matching TRBD2. J lost 5 bases, V lost 4 bases, and 6 bases had no gene match. The CDR3 consists of 14 residues. Germline CDR1 SEHNR, CDR2 FQNEAQ (reference sequence).